This note documents a single T cell receptor beta chain sequence. The source of the sample is a study of shared clonotypes between healthy human individuals. Study-wide context: The study used three CD4 naive, three CD4 memory, two CD8 naive and one CD8 memory plate per donor.

The CDR3 has 15 amino acids. J gave up 3 bases and V 8 bases, and 10 bases lay outside the gene matches. The germline V gene has CDR1 MNHEY and CDR2 SVGAGI. TCRdb keeps only in-frame clones here, not all; method: immunoSEQ multiplex PCR. The table records about a million clones, roughly 72% of them present only once. The authors divided CD4+ cells into CD45RA+ naive and CD45RA-negative memory subsets. The sequence was collected from a man younger than 30 in good health. What was sequenced was memory CD4+ T cells sorted from blood. Subset in this sample: CD45RA-negative fraction. The rearrangement links TRBV6-5 to TRBJ2-1; 7 bases align to TRBD2. CDR3 nucleotides: TGTGCCAGCTCGCGGGCTAGCGGATTCTACAATGAGCAGTTCTTC. Translating gives CASSRASGFYNEQFF.